The T cell receptor (beta chain) described here comes from a study of blood T cell repertoires in COVID-19. Sequencing was performed with immunoSEQ multiplex PCR; in TCRdb, only in-frame clones are kept and a portion is missing. The sample contains approximately 190,000 clones, almost 85% of which appear only once. The V gene end was trimmed by 1 base and the J gene end by 0 bases; junction bases not matched to a gene: 1. Germline V lookup: CDR1 LNHDA, CDR2 SQIVND (reference sequence). The CDR3 extends over 15 amino acids. Sequenced material: peripheral blood. The source of this sequence is a human donor with acute or convalescent COVID-19. The donor label of this sample is uncertain. The chain recombines TRBV19 with TRBJ2-5; 8 nucleotides line up with TRBD1. The CDR3 is CASSIGDRHQETQYF. CDR3 sequence (DNA): TGTGCCAGTAGTATAGGGGACAGGCACCAAGAGACCCAGTACTTC.